This T cell receptor (beta chain) was profiled in a study of blood T cells in healthy people across ages. Study-wide findings and caveats: Older age coincided with a roughly linear decline in TCR beta diversity per million T cells.

The authors ran a second PCR of 7 to 11 cycles using a sample-barcoded 5' primer and a J-beta primer mix. One entry per CDR3 protein results from TCRdb running MiXCR on the 5' RACE reads. The sample shows about 1,500,000 distinct CDR3 sequences, under 30% of them seen only once. In its sample, this clonotype was seen once. The antigen is undetermined. Trimming removed 4 bases from V and 5 bases from J, with 14 bases in between. The CDR3 contains 13 residues. Per the germline V gene, CDR1 is DFQATT and CDR2 is SNEGSKA (reference sequence). This clonotype originated in a young woman in good health. This rearrangement joins TRBV20-1 to TRBJ2-5; D is undetermined. The sample comprised blood. CDR3 bases: TGCAGTGCTATAGGCGGCAGGAAGGAGACCCAGTACTTC. Protein sequence: CSAIGGRKETQYF.